The 8 T cell receptor beta chains presented below share a single source sample, sequenced in a study of T cells after yellow fever vaccination. TCRdb reprocessed the 5' RACE reads via MiXCR and lists one record per CDR3 protein. The table lists roughly 56,000 distinct CDR3 sequences, approximately 6% of them singletons. The material sequenced was PBMCs, either bulk or a sorted T-cell subset (CD4+, CD8+, memory, or dextramer-sorted; not recorded which), taken on the day of the yellow fever booster vaccination. All receptors derive from a man aged 18 to 29 who received the YFV17D yellow fever vaccine.

This sequence joins TRBV4-3 and TRBJ1-4; the D is unclear. From germline, CDR1 is LGHNA and CDR2 YSLEER. The V gene lost 1 base and the J gene lost 8 bases, with 8 bases spanning the gap. The CDR3 consists of 13 residues. In DNA form, the CDR3 reads TGCGCCAGCAGCCAAGTCCAAGGGGAAAAACTGTTTTTT. This encodes CASSQVQGEKLFF.

This clonotype was seen repeatedly, ten times or more. The rearrangement links TRBV7-2 to TRBJ2-1; a weak D match, TRBD2 (6 bases). Trimming removed 6 bases from V and 4 bases from J, with 13 bases in between. Germline V gene lookup returns CDR1 SGHTA and CDR2 FQGNSA. The CDR3 is 14 residues long. The CDR3 spells CASRATGVYNEQFF. CDR3 nucleotide sequence: TGTGCCAGCAGGGCCACGGGGGTTTACAATGAGCAGTTCTTC.

This clonotype was recorded a few times. The V gene is TRBV20-1, the J gene TRBJ2-7, with 9 bases that match TRBD1. Trimming at V came to 0 bases and at J to 0 bases, leaving 12 bases not matched to a gene. The germline CDR1 and CDR2 sequences are DFQATT and SNEGSKA (reference sequence). This CDR3 is built from 18 residues. Here the CDR3 DNA reads TGCAGTGCTAGAGATCTGGGACAGGGCGTAACCTCCTCCTACGAGCAGTACTTC. This encodes CSARDLGQGVTSSYEQYF.

This clonotype was counted ten times or more. CDR3 in amino acids: CASSLVTRETQYF. The CDR3 DNA follows: TGCGCCAGCAGCTTGGTTACAAGGGAGACCCAGTACTTC. This rearrangement joins TRBV5-1 to TRBJ2-5; D is undetermined. Germline V gene data show CDR1 as SGHRS and CDR2 as YFSETQ. CDR3 length: 13 residues. V lost 0 bases to trimming and J lost 5 bases, with 8 bases between them.

The rearrangement uses TRBV20-1 and TRBJ1-2; TRBD1 matches 10 bases. This CDR3 region has 15 residues. Germline V lookup: CDR1 DFQATT, CDR2 SNEGSKA (reference sequence). V lost 0 bases, J lost 8 bases, and 9 bases stayed unmatched. The CDR3 region is CSAREPTGTGVGYTF. CDR3 nucleotide sequence: TGCAGTGCTAGAGAGCCGACCGGGACAGGGGTGGGCTACACCTTC.

The chain employs TRBV5-1 and TRBJ2-7, with a weak D call TRBD2 (6 bases). The CDR3 runs to 16 residues. V lost 4 bases, J lost 4 bases, and 21 bases lay in between. Germline loops: CDR1 SGHRS, CDR2 YFSETQ. CDR3 nucleotide sequence: TGCGCCAGCAGCCCCGTCAGCCGGGGGTCAGAGTACGAGCAGTACTTC. Protein: CASSPVSRGSEYEQYF.

This clonotype occurred a few times. The gene calls are TRBV12-3 or TRBV12-4 and TRBJ2-1; D uncertain. The CDR3 sequence is 16 residues long. V was trimmed by 3 bases and J by 1 base, leaving 13 bases between them. CDR3 bases: TGTGCCAGCAGTTTTCAAGGGCTTTGGTCCTACAATGAGCAGTTCTTC. This sequence encodes CASSFQGLWSYNEQFF.

The chain is built from TRBV11-2 and TRBJ2-1; D is perhaps TRBD1 (5 bases). From germline, CDR1 is SGHAT and CDR2 FQNNGV. V lost 8 bases and J 9 bases, leaving 20 bases between the germline ends. The CDR3 has 14 amino acids. CDR3 sequence: CASLGEAGFGEQFF. The CDR3 DNA is TGTGCCAGCCTTGGAGAGGCAGGGTTCGGTGAGCAGTTCTTC.